Sequencing of this TCR beta chain was carried out in a study of blood T cell repertoires in COVID-19. In its sample, this clone was seen once. Data came from immunoSEQ multiplex PCR; TCRdb stores just in-frame clones and leaves some out. Here the sample spans roughly 250,000 clones, approximately 85% being singletons. V gave up 3 bases and J gave up 7 bases; unmatched junction bases: 8. Germline-derived CDR1 and CDR2 are SGHNT and YYREEE (reference sequence). This CDR3 has 16 amino acids. Clinical history reported by participants formed the basis on which cohorts were assigned. The receptor comes from a woman in her thirties who had recovered from COVID-19. Sequenced: PBMCs or T cells enriched from blood (not recorded which). The rearrangement joins TRBV5-4 to TRBJ1-4, with 11 bases fitting TRBD1. The CDR3 here is CASSWGPGQGGEKLFF. The CDR3, as DNA: TGTGCCAGCAGCTGGGGACCGGGACAGGGGGGTGAAAAACTGTTTTTT.